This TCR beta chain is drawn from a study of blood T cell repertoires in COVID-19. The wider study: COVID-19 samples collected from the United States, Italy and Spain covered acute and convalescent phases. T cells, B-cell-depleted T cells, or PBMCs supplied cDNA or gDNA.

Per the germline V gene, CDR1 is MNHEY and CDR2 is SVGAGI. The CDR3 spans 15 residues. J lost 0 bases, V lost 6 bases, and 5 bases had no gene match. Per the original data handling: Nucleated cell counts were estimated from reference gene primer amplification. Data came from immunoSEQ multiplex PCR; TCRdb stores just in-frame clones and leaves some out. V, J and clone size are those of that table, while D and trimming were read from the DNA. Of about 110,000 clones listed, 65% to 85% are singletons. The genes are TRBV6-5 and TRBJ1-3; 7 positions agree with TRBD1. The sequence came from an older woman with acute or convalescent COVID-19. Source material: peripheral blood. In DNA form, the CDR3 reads TGTGCCAGCAGCCCGACAGGGAACTCTGGAAACACCATATATTTT. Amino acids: CASSPTGNSGNTIYF.